A single sample is the source of the 8 T cell receptor beta chains below, sequenced in a study of blood T cell repertoires in COVID-19. Clones were sequenced by immunoSEQ multiplex PCR, and TCRdb holds only the in-frame ones, with some missing. The table has about 180,000 clones, roughly 90% seen once. The sample consisted of peripheral blood. These receptor sequences come from a man in his sixties or seventies with active or convalescent COVID-19.

The chain links TRBV5-1 to TRBJ1-5; the match to TRBD1 covers 8 bases. The CDR3 consists of 17 residues. Trimming took 0 bases from V and 12 from J; bases not matched to a gene: 17. The germline V gene has CDR1 SGHRS and CDR2 YFSETQ. CDR3 nucleotide sequence: TGCGCCAGCAGCTTGGGGCCCTCGGGACAGGTTTGGTCTAACCAGCATTTT. Translation: CASSLGPSGQVWSNQHF.

The rearrangement uses TRBV5-1 and TRBJ1-2; D gene ambiguous. Germline-derived CDR1 and CDR2 are SGHRS and YFSETQ. The CDR3 sequence is 17 residues long. The germline V and J ends were trimmed by 1 base and 0 bases, with 16 bases remaining between them. CDR3 loop: CASSLIPLGDPNYGYTF. The DNA of the CDR3 is TGCGCCAGCAGCTTGATCCCCCTTGGAGATCCTAACTATGGCTACACCTTC.

The chain couples TRBV9 to TRBJ2-7, with D perhaps matching TRBD2 (6 bases). The germline V gene has CDR1 SGDLS and CDR2 YYNGEE. This CDR3 is built from 15 residues. The V end lost 2 bases, the J end lost 4 bases, and 16 bases lay between the germline ends. CDR3 DNA sequence: TGTGCCAGCAGCGTGAGAGGCGGGGTTGAGTACGAGCAGTACTTC. Amino acids: CASSVRGGVEYEQYF.

This clone appeared a few times. This chain's CDR3 is CASSPRPNSPLHF. CDR3 sequence (DNA): TGTGCCAGCAGCCCCCGTCCCAATTCACCCCTCCACTTT. This rearrangement joins TRBV3-1 (or the pseudogene TRBV3-2) to TRBJ1-6; D gene ambiguous. The CDR3 contains 13 residues. Germline V CDR1 and CDR2: LGHDT, YNNKEL (reference sequence). Trimming pared 4 bases from V and 7 bases from J, leaving 8 bases between.

The chain combines TRBV4-1 with TRBJ2-7, with D possibly TRBD2 on 5 matching bases. V lost 4 bases and J 2 bases, leaving 9 bases between the germline ends. The CDR3 is 13 residues long. In germline, CDR1 is MGHRA, CDR2 YSYEKL. Written as DNA, the CDR3 is TGCGCCAGCAGCCCCCCCGGGGCCTACGAGCAGTACTTC. Translation gives CASSPPGAYEQYF.

This clone was seen only once. This sample also contains other DNA sequences that code for the same CDR3. This chain connects TRBV29-1 to TRBJ1-1; a weak D match, TRBD1 (6 bases). Germline V gene lookup returns CDR1 SQVTM and CDR2 ANQGSEA. CDR3 length: 12 amino acids. The germline V and J ends were trimmed by 4 bases and 3 bases, with 9 bases remaining between them. The CDR3 protein is CSVGSGDTEAFF. The CDR3 DNA follows: TGCAGCGTTGGGTCAGGGGACACTGAAGCTTTCTTT.

This chain joins TRBV18 and TRBJ1-1, with 7 positions matching TRBD1. V was pared by 3 bases and J by 0 bases, with 4 bases of the junction left unmatched. The CDR3 runs to 15 residues. Looked up from germline, CDR1 is KGHSH and CDR2 is LQKENI. CDR3 nucleotide sequence: TGTGCCAGCTCACCCGGACAGGTCTTGAACACTGAAGCTTTCTTT. Translating gives CASSPGQVLNTEAFF.

The chain employs TRBV6-6 and TRBJ2-2, with D tentatively TRBD2 (8 bases). The CDR3 spans 15 residues. The V end was cut by 6 bases, the J end by 7 bases, with 18 bases between. Germline-derived CDR1 and CDR2 are MNHNY and SVGAGI (reference sequence). The CDR3 sequence is CASSGGTRTGGELFF. For the CDR3, the DNA is TGTGCCAGCAGCGGCGGGACTAGGACAGGCGGGGAGCTGTTTTTT.